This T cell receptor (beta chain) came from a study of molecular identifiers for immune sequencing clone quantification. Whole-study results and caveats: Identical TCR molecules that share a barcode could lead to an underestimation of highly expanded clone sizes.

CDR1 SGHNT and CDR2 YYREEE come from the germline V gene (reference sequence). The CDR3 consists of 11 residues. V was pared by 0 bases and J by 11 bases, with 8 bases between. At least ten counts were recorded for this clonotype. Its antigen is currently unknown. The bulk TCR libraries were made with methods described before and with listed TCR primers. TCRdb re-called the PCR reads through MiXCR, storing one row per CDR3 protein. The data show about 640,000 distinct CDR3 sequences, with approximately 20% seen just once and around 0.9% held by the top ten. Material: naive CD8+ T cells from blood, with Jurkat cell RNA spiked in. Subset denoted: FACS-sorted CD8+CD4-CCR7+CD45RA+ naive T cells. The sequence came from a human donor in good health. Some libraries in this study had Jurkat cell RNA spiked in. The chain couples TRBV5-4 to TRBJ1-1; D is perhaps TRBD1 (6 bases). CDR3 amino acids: CASSLAGAAFF. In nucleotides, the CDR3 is TGTGCCAGCAGCTTGGCAGGGGCTGCTTTCTTT.